This paragraph covers one TCR beta chain sequence. Its antigen is not yet known. The record has no base qualities; no much larger clone is one base away. The method was the immunoSEQ multiplex PCR assay. The multiplex PCR relied on a mix of 60 forward primers for TCR Vbeta segments and 13 reverse primers for TCR Jbeta segments. A multiplex PCR assay on genomic DNA amplified the CDR3 region of rearranged TCR beta genes. The Illumina HiSeq System was used to sequence the amplified TCR beta libraries as 87-base-pair reads. The original methods were these. In a later analysis, tens of millions of unique TCR beta chains were counted across the roughly 700 repertoires, and roughly 11 million of these chains were shared by at least two donors. A nearest-neighbor algorithm error-corrected the raw reads and collapsed the reads into unique sequences, merging closely related sequences to remove PCR and sequencing errors. CDR3 sequences were aligned to IMGT reference sequences to assign V, D and J gene segments. For a sequence to be retained, a match of at least six nucleotides to both a V gene segment and a J gene segment was required. Rearrangements were called productive when the CDR3 lacked stop codons and stayed in frame with V and J; all others were non-productive. Following IMGT convention, CDR3 was defined as the stretch from the second conserved V-encoded cysteine up to the conserved J-encoded phenylalanine. The earlier analysis of some 580 of the donors excluded any sequence lacking an unambiguous match to a single V gene segment. In an earlier analysis of 587 of the donors, a V segment was called functional when productive rearrangements were above 56.7%, and segregating when the standard deviation between donors exceeded 5%. A statistical classification framework was built to diagnose cytomegalovirus status from the catalog of TCR beta chain sequences. A later analysis assigned V and J genes by comparing TCR nucleotide sequences with IMGT/GENE-DB human TR gene sequences. Using the TCRdist pipeline, a later analysis assigned CDR3 sequences along with most-parsimonious VDJ recombination scenarios. In a later analysis, each TCR beta chain was defined by its CDR3 amino acid sequence together with its V-gene family, and reads lacking a unique V-gene family were excluded. A later analysis removed 550 to 700 highly shared, low-generation-probability nucleotide sequences to deal with suspected cross-contamination and a sequencing artifact. A later analysis calculated a clonal expansion index for each public chain from normalized within-repertoire ranks of inferred template counts. In a later analysis, generation probabilities were computed using a VDJ recombination model fitted to out-of-frame rearrangements, and the results were checked against IGoR. In a later analysis, TCR-TCR, TCR-HLA and TCR-CMV co-occurrence was scored with hypergeometric tests, and a repertoire-size bias correction was applied to TCR pairs. False discovery rates were estimated in a later analysis by permuting HLA or CMV assignments 20 times. In a later analysis, co-occurring TCRs were grouped with DBSCAN, and TCRdist sequence similarity was added when clustering was performed within HLA-allele-positive subsets. Repertoires with fewer than 30,000 or more than 120,000 public chains were left out of co-occurrence clustering, as were five repertoires with anomalous nucleotide sharing. This immuneACCESS table, as held by TCRdb, lists in-frame sequences with V and J called but not all clones. Of the missing ones, under half trace to an unresolved V gene in checked studies; the others have no known cause. V and J calls plus clone size are reproduced from that table; the DNA served to infer D and trimming. The sample table holds some 130,000 clones, of which about 10% were seen once. The top ten clones comprise less than 2% of the sample.

The cohort was made up of 666 healthy bone marrow donors. At the time of sampling, every cohort member was nominally healthy, though immune exposures that went unrecorded were likely present. The donor was CMV seronegative and belonged to the group of several hundred seronegative cohort members. Each donor provided a peripheral blood sample, and peripheral blood mononuclear cells were used for TCR beta sequencing. Genomic DNA was extracted from the blood cell samples with the Qiagen DNeasy Blood Extraction Kit. These data come from a study of cytomegalovirus exposure and HLA in healthy donors (TCRdb year 2017). At the level of the whole study: An earlier analysis of some 620 of the donors reported approximately 280 Gb of sequence data and approximately 120 million unique TCR beta sequences obtained from about 179 million T cells. Every repertoire in the discovery cohort had been generated on one and the same sequencing platform. The T cell repertoires of 666 subjects were profiled by immunosequencing and related to cytomegalovirus serostatus. In addition to the first cohort of 666 subjects, a separate validation cohort of approximately 130 different subjects was used. Roughly 5 DR-DQ haplotypes were handled as single units for association and clustering, since linkage in the cohort was strong. Both class I and class II loci were covered by HLA typing, at four-digit resolution. Genome-wide SNP genotypes for about 60% of the roughly 700 donors were used in a later genetic analysis, which treated that subset as a discovery cohort. An early release covering 550 to 650 HLA-typed donors comprised around 300 gigabases of sequencing data and 85 million or so unique TCR sequences. Donor age, sex, ethnicity and CMV serostatus were collected together with the repertoire data. Among about 400 genotyped donors of the cohort, an average of around 250,000 unique TCR beta nucleotide sequences was sequenced per donor, of which about 18% were non-productive. The genetic ancestry cluster associated with self-reported Caucasian donors included 65% to 90% of the 300 to 450 genotyped donors. Rather than using new phenotypic data, the later analysis identified candidate immune exposures from TCR beta sequences and from how often those sequences occurred across donors. In a later analysis, previously published TCR beta repertoires from 670 or so donors were re-analyzed and high-resolution HLA genotyping was added so that TCR occurrence patterns could be studied. An earlier analysis of around 640 of the donors used high-throughput TCR beta sequencing to judge whether each TCR beta V gene segment behaved as functional or pseudogenic. The study was designed to test whether signatures of past pathogen exposure could be identified by cataloging public T cell receptors. The study combined high-throughput TCR immunosequencing, statistical association of individual TCRs with disease status, and machine learning to predict cytomegalovirus infection status. Typing coverage differed by locus: A, B, C, DRB1 and DQB1 were typed in about 620-630 donors, DQA1 in approximately 520, DPA1 in 600 to 610, and DPB1 in 450 to 490. The research as a whole found: In vitro tests confirmed that a few of the cytomegalovirus-associated TCR beta chains recognize cytomegalovirus antigens. Because some donors lacked HLA typing at each locus, the association tests relied only on the typed subset. According to a later analysis, parvovirus B19, influenza, CMV and Epstein-Barr virus appeared linked to several top co-occurrence clusters. According to a later analysis, TCR association rates differed among HLA loci, with DRB1 alleles showing the most associated TCRs and HLA-C alleles showing the fewest. Because counts were too low, fewer than 20 rarely observed V segments, including chromosome 9 orphons, were excluded from the earlier analysis of under 650 of the donors. The study gave a list of roughly 150 TCR beta chains associated with cytomegalovirus. In both the original and validation cohorts, the classifier was reported to diagnose cytomegalovirus status with high specificity and sensitivity. Most TCR sequences were seen in very few donors, while some public TCRs were found in many individuals. A further reported finding was that TCR beta sequences accurately predicted the HLA-A and HLA-B alleles for most subjects in the first cohort. In a later genetic analysis, a missense DCLRE1C variant was associated with V-gene and J-gene trimming of TCR beta chains, and the association was replicated in an independent cohort. CMV serostatus was the only immune exposure information available for the cohort. The authors suggested that the approach could potentially be extended to other disease states and immunological phenotypes. In an earlier analysis of fewer than 700 of the donors, most TCR beta V segments appeared in productive rearrangements about 87% or about 30% of the time, broadly matching IMGT annotations. A cluster of highly shared sequence variants was judged likely to represent a technical artifact of the sequencing pipeline. In a later analysis, around 15,000 TCR beta sequences were associated with specific HLA alleles at a false discovery rate of 0.05. When HLA alleles, especially DR and DQ, strongly co-occurred, TCR associations were difficult to assign to individual alleles. This cohort had only TCR beta chains sequenced, and the lack of alpha or paired-chain data limited which features could be detected. Linkage disequilibrium might explain the correlated functional status among segregating V segments, but an unknown experimental factor could not be ruled out. Presence/absence analyses assumed roughly uniform sequencing depth across donors, an assumption that may not hold. Most CMV-associated TCR beta chains appeared to be HLA-restricted in a later analysis, and the HLA associations seemed to be driven largely by CMV exposure. Compared with equally common non-associated chains, HLA-associated TCR beta chains in a later analysis were more clonally expanded and had lower generation probabilities. In a later genetic analysis, fewer N-insertions in productive TCRs were reported among donors in an Asian-associated ancestry cluster than the roughly 640-donor mean. Because the 87-base-pair reads could not distinguish some IMGT-functional V segments, including TRBV6-2 and TRBV6-3, those segments were excluded.

CDR1 and CDR2, per the germline V gene, are SGHAT and FQNNGV. Relative to germline, V is 5 bases shorter and J is 6 bases shorter, with 14 bases between their ends. CDR3 length: 14 amino acids, cysteine to phenylalanine. The sequence is cut down to CDR3 DNA, 42 bases in frame from base 1. The receptor comes from a man aged 45-65 years in good health and CMV-seronegative. The specimen sequenced was PBMCs. Recombination joined TRBV11-2 with TRBJ1-5, with no confidently assigned D gene. The nucleotides read TGTGCCAGCAGCCCGACAATGGAAGGTCAGCCCCAGCATTTT. It translates to CASSPTMEGQPQHF. The full variable domain, with segments outside the CDR3 supplied by the reference TRBV11-2 and TRBJ1-5 proteins, appears as EAGVAQSPRYKIIEKRQSVAFWCNPISGHATLYWYQQILGQGPKLLIQFQNNGVVDDSQLPKDRFSAERLKGVDSTLKIQPAKLEDSAVYLCASSPTMEGQPQHFGDGTRLSIL.